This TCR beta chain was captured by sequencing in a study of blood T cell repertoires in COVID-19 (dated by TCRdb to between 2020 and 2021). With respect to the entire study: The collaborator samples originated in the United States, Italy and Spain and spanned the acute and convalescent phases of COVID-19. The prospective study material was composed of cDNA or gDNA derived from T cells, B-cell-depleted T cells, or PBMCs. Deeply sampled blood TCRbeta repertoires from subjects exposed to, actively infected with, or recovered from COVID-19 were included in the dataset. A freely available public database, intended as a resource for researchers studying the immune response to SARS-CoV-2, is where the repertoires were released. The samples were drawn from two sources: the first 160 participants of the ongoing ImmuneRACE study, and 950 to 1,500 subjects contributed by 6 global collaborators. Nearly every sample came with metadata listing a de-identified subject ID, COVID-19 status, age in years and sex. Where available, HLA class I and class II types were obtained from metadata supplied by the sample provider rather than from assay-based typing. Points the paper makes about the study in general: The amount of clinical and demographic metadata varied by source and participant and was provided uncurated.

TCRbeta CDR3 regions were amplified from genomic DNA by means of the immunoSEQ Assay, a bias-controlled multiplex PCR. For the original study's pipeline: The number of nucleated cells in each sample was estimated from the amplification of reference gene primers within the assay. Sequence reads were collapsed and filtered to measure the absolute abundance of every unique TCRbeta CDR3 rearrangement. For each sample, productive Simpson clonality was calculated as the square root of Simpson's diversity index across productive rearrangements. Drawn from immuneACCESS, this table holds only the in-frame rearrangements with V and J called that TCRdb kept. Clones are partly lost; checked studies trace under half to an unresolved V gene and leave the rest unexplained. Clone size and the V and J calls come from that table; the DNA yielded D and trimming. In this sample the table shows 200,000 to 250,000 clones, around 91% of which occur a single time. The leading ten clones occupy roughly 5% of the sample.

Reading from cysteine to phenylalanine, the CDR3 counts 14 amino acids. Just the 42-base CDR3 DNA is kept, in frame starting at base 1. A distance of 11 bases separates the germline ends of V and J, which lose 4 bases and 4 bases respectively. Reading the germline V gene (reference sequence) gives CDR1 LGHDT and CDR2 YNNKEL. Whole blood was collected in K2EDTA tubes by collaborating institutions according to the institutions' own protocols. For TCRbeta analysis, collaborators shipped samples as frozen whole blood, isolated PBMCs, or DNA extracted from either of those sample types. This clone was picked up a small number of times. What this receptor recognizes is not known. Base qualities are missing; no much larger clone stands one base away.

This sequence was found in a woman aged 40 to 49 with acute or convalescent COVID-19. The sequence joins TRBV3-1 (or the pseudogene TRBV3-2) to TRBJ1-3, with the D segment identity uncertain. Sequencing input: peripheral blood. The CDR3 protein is CASSLTAEGNTIYF. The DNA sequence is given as TGTGCCAGCAGCCTCACCGCAGAAGGAAACACCATATATTTT.